These T cell receptor beta chains were read from a single sample in a study of long-term antiretroviral therapy in people with HIV. Assay used: immunoSEQ multiplex PCR; TCRdb lists only in-frame clones, some missing. The sample holds 20,000 to 25,000 clones, around 80% seen once. This sample comprised unsorted PBMCs, obtained 0.5 years after starting antiretroviral therapy. These TCRs come from a man between 18 and 35 years old with HIV. Both conserved end residues are part of each CDR3. A D gene is named only where the DNA matches it firmly. The size of a clone is reported for some rows only, either as once, few or many, or as a class for expanded clones.

.,.,TRBV28,TRBJ2-7,CASSLLPGTYEQYF,TGTGCCAGCAGTTTATTACCAGGGACCTACGAGCAGTACTTC
TRBD1,.,TRBV5-1,TRBJ1-4,CASSLALTGVVEKLFF,TGCGCCAGCAGCTTGGCCCTGACAGGGGTAGTTGAAAAACTGTTTTTT
.,.,TRBV28,TRBJ1-2,CASEMIDGAYGYTF,TGTGCCAGCGAAATGATAGACGGAGCCTATGGCTACACCTTC
.,.,TRBV19,TRBJ1-5,CASSGGGEYQPQHF,TGTGCCAGTAGCGGGGGGGGTGAGTATCAGCCCCAGCATTTT
TRBD1,few,TRBV29-1,TRBJ1-2,CSVVARGLREGYTF,TGCAGCGTTGTAGCCAGGGGGCTCCGGGAGGGCTACACCTTC
.,.,TRBV2,TRBJ1-1,CASSERDWFWAEAFF,TGTGCCAGCAGTGAGAGGGACTGGTTCTGGGCTGAAGCTTTCTTT
TRBD2,.,TRBV4-3,TRBJ2-3,CASSERGTTDTQYF,TGCGCCAGCAGTGAGCGGGGAACGACAGATACGCAGTATTTT
.,.,TRBV18,TRBJ2-7,CASSYSGNGDYEQYF,TGTGCCAGCTCCTACTCCGGGAACGGAGACTACGAGCAGTACTTC
.,.,TRBV29-1,TRBJ2-7,CSATNPAGTYEQYF,TGCAGCGCTACCAACCCCGCAGGGACCTACGAGCAGTACTTC
.,.,TRBV6-1,TRBJ2-4,CASFRTGLAKNIQYF,TGTGCCAGCTTCCGGACTGGACTAGCCAAAAACATTCAGTACTTC
.,once,TRBV19,TRBJ2-7,CASSIELGRGRREQYF,TGTGCCAGTAGTATTGAGTTGGGCAGGGGTCGTCGAGAGCAGTACTTC
.,.,TRBV5-6,TRBJ2-1,CASSLVADSYNEQFF,TGTGCCAGCAGCTTGGTAGCGGACTCCTACAATGAGCAGTTCTTC
.,.,TRBV27,TRBJ2-3,CASSLRGWGTDTQYF,TGTGCCAGCAGCCTACGGGGTTGGGGCACAGATACGCAGTATTTT
TRBD2,.,TRBV4-3,TRBJ2-3,CASSQDYPSGSTDTQYF,TGCGCCAGCAGCCAAGATTACCCTAGCGGGAGCACAGATACGCAGTATTTT
.,.,TRBV5-8,TRBJ2-7,CASSKDRPTAARYEQYF,TGTGCCAGCAGCAAAGATAGGCCGACGGCAGCTCGCTACGAGCAGTACTTC
TRBD1,.,TRBV5-6,TRBJ1-3,CASSEGTVSGNTIYF,TGTGCCAGCAGCGAAGGGACAGTTTCTGGAAACACCATATATTTT
.,.,TRBV7-3,TRBJ1-2,CASSLNRGLGSGYTF,TGTGCCAGCAGCTTAAATCGGGGGCTCGGGTCTGGCTACACCTTC
.,.,TRBV19,TRBJ2-7,CASSHPGISSYEQYF,TGTGCCAGTAGTCACCCTGGGATTAGCTCCTACGAGCAGTACTTC
TRBD1,.,TRBV28,TRBJ1-2,CASSPSGQANYGYTF,TGTGCCAGCAGTCCTTCGGGACAGGCTAACTATGGCTACACCTTC